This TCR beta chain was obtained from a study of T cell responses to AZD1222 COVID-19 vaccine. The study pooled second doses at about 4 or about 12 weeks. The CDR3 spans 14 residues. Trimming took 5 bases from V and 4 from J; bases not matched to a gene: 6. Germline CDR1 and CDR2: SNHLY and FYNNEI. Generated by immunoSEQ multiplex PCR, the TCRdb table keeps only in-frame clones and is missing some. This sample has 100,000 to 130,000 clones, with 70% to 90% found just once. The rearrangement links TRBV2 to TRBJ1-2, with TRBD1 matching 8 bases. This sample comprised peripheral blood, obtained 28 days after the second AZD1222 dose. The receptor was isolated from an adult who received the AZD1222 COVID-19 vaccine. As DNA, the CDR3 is TGTGCCAGCAGTTCACAGGGGGATGGCTATGGCTACACCTTC. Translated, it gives CASSSQGDGYGYTF.